The 22 T cell receptor beta chains below were found in one sample sequenced in a study of blood T cell repertoires in COVID-19 (dated by TCRdb to 2020 to 2022). Preparation of the library involved the immunoSEQ multiplex PCR assay. Here the immuneACCESS table is served through TCRdb, limited to in-frame sequences with V and J called. Missing clones are a known gap in these copies; in checked studies unresolved V genes cover under half, and the rest lacks a known reason. In this sample the table shows about 50,000 clones, around four fifths of which occur a single time. The top ten constitute approximately 5.3% of the sample. Material: PBMCs or T cells enriched from blood (not recorded which). The receptors come from a woman aged 45-59 years with acute COVID-19.

The CDR3 sequence: CASGLGSDTEAFF. For the CDR3, the DNA is TGTGCTAGTGGTTTGGGATCAGACACTGAAGCTTTCTTT. This sequence joins TRBV12-5 and TRBJ1-1; D unclear. Trimming removed 1 base from V and 3 bases from J, with 6 bases in between. There are 13 residues in the CDR3. CDR1 and CDR2 (germline): LGHNT, FRNRAP.

This chain connects TRBV12-3 or TRBV12-4 to TRBJ2-2; unclear D gene. Trimming stripped 6 bases from V and 4 bases from J, with 9 bases between. This CDR3 comprises 13 residues. The CDR3 bases are TGTGCCAGCAGGCAGGATGCCACCGGGGAGCTGTTTTTT. This codes for CASRQDATGELFF.

The chain couples TRBV7-9 to TRBJ1-3, with TRBD1 identical over 7 bases. The germline V gene encodes CDR1 SEHNR and CDR2 FQNEAQ (reference sequence). The CDR3 has 15 residues. V gave up 3 bases and J gave up 0 bases; unmatched junction bases: 2. The CDR3 DNA sequence: TGTGCCAGCAGCTTTACAGGGGTCTCTGGAAACACCATATATTTT. Amino acids: CASSFTGVSGNTIYF.

The V gene is TRBV6-1, the J gene TRBJ1-3, with D unresolved. The V gene's germline CDR1 is MNHNS and CDR2 SASEGT. V lost 2 bases, J lost 1 base, and 12 bases lay in between. CDR3 size: 16 residues. The CDR3 region is CASSEIGYPSGNTIYF. The CDR3 nucleotides read TGTGCCAGCAGTGAAATCGGGTACCCTTCTGGAAACACCATATATTTT.

DNA for the CDR3: TGTGCCAGCAGTCCAACATCCTGGACTAGCGGGGGGAGGGATACGCAGTATTTT. This encodes CASSPTSWTSGGRDTQYF. The chain employs TRBV28 and TRBJ2-3; 14 nucleotides line up with TRBD2. CDR1 MDHEN and CDR2 SYDVKM come from the germline V gene. Trimming at V came to 5 bases and at J to 6 bases, leaving 13 bases not matched to a gene. CDR3 length: 18 amino acids. Full variable domain (rest looked up from reference TRBV28 and TRBJ2-3): DVKVTQSSRYLVKRTGEKVFLECVQDMDHENMFWYRQDPGLGLRLIYFSYDVKMKEKGDIPEGYSVSREKKERFSLILESASTNQTSMYLCASSPTSWTSGGRDTQYFGPGTRLTVL.

The CDR3 nucleotides read TGTGCCAGCAGCTTAGACCTAGACCCGTATGAGCAGTACTTC. This gives the protein CASSLDLDPYEQYF. The chain is built from TRBV7-9 and TRBJ2-7; D ambiguous. Between the trimmed V and J ends, which lost 1 base and 7 bases, there was a span of 14 bases. This CDR3 comprises 14 residues. Germline V CDR1 and CDR2: SEHNR, FQNEAQ (reference sequence).

The chain employs TRBV5-6 and TRBJ1-5, with 7 positions matching TRBD1. The CDR3 spans 15 residues. Unmatched junction bases numbered 4, after V lost 4 bases and J lost 0 bases. Germline V gene data show CDR1 as SGHDT and CDR2 as YYEEEE. The CDR3 bases are TGTGCCAGCAGCGACAGGGTTTATAGCAATCAGCCCCAGCATTTT. It translates to CASSDRVYSNQPQHF.

This clone appeared a few times. The chain links TRBV5-4 to TRBJ2-1; tentative D call: TRBD1 (5 bases). Germline V gene lookup returns CDR1 SGHNT and CDR2 YYREEE (reference sequence). V lost 0 bases and J 9 bases, leaving 10 bases between the germline ends. The CDR3 extends over 13 amino acids. The CDR3 is CASSLEGAGEQFF. The CDR3 DNA reads TGTGCCAGCAGCTTGGAAGGGGCAGGTGAGCAGTTCTTC. The whole variable domain, remainder taken from reference TRBV5-4 and TRBJ2-1, is ETGVTQSPTHLIKTRGQQVTLRCSSQSGHNTVSWYQQALGQGPQFIFQYYREEENGRGNFPPRFSGLQFPNYSSELNVNALELDDSALYLCASSLEGAGEQFFGPGTRLTVL.

The V and J genes are TRBV2 and TRBJ1-6; 7 bases match TRBD1. Trimming took 0 bases from V and 9 from J; bases not matched to a gene: 8. The V gene's germline CDR1 is SNHLY and CDR2 FYNNEI. CDR3 length: 16 amino acids. The CDR3 coding sequence is TGTGCCAGCAGTGAAGCGGCGGGACAGAACGGTTCACCCCTCCACTTT. It yields the protein CASSEAAGQNGSPLHF.

In nucleotides, the CDR3 is TGTGCCAGCAGCTTAGTCTTTCAGGGGACCGGGGAGCTGTTTTTT. Amino acids: CASSLVFQGTGELFF. The chain has TRBV7-2 and TRBJ2-2, with a possible D match to TRBD1 (6 bases). Trimming shortened V by 1 base and J by 5 bases, and 11 bases separated the two germline ends. This CDR3 contains 15 residues. Germline-derived CDR1 and CDR2 are SGHTA and FQGNSA.

The chain combines TRBV19 with TRBJ1-5; maybe TRBD1 (6 bases). Germline-derived CDR1 and CDR2 are LNHDA and SQIVND (reference sequence). CDR3 length: 17 amino acids. Trimming removed 1 base from V and 2 bases from J, with 15 bases in between. The CDR3 loop reads CASSIGATGIGNQPQHF. The DNA of the CDR3 is TGTGCCAGTAGTATAGGCGCGACAGGAATTGGCAATCAGCCCCAGCATTTT.

The chain links TRBV5-4 to TRBJ2-3, with TRBD1 as a possible D gene (5 bases). The germline V gene has CDR1 SGHNT and CDR2 YYREEE (reference sequence). Deletions cut 0 bases from V and 5 bases from J, with 7 bases between. This CDR3 region has 13 residues. The CDR3 is CASSLAGKDTQYF. The CDR3 coding sequence is TGTGCCAGCAGCTTGGCAGGGAAAGATACGCAGTATTTT. The whole variable domain, filled in from reference TRBV5-4 and TRBJ2-3, reads ETGVTQSPTHLIKTRGQQVTLRCSSQSGHNTVSWYQQALGQGPQFIFQYYREEENGRGNFPPRFSGLQFPNYSSELNVNALELDDSALYLCASSLAGKDTQYFGPGTRLTVL.

Sample share makes this clone medium-sized. The rearrangement uses TRBV27 and TRBJ2-5; 8 bases are a match to TRBD1. With 7 bases clipped from V and 2 bases from J, the junction kept 9 bases outside the gene matches. CDR3 length: 15 residues. In germline, CDR1 is MNHEY, CDR2 SMNVEV (reference sequence). The CDR3 loop reads CASNPDRANQETQYF. CDR3 sequence (DNA): TGTGCCAGCAATCCGGACAGGGCTAATCAAGAGACCCAGTACTTC.

V is TRBV19 and J is TRBJ2-2; TRBD2 agrees at 16 bases. Germline loops: CDR1 LNHDA, CDR2 SQIVND (reference sequence). The CDR3 has 14 residues. V was pared by 6 bases and J by 15 bases, with 7 bases of the junction left unmatched. CDR3 in DNA: TGTGCCAGTAGACCCGGGACTAGCGGGGGGGCGATGTTTTTT. This sequence encodes CASRPGTSGGAMFF.

This clone came up a few times. The rearrangement links TRBV11-2 to TRBJ1-6, with 9 bases that match TRBD1. The germline gives CDR1 SGHAT, CDR2 FQNNGV. The CDR3 has 17 residues. Trimming at V came to 0 bases and at J to 5 bases, leaving 5 bases not matched to a gene. The CDR3 bases are TGTGCCAGCAGCTTAGATCGCTGGGACAGGGATAATTCACCCCTCCACTTT. This translates into CASSLDRWDRDNSPLHF.

The gene calls are TRBV7-2 and TRBJ2-5; D is undetermined. Germline V gene sequence: CDR1 SGHTA, CDR2 FQGNSA. The V and J ends lost 7 bases and 2 bases respectively, with 14 bases between them. CDR3 length: 14 residues. CDR3 in amino acids: CASTLSRTQETQYF. The DNA of the CDR3 is TGTGCCAGCACTCTGAGTAGAACGCAAGAGACCCAGTACTTC.

The genes are TRBV4-1 and TRBJ1-5, with D possibly TRBD1 on 5 matching bases. This CDR3 has 14 amino acids. V lost 0 bases, J lost 5 bases, and 8 bases lay in between. Germline CDR1 is MGHRA and CDR2 is YSYEKL. CDR3: CASSQEPGDQPQHF. The CDR3 DNA reads as TGCGCCAGCAGCCAAGAACCGGGGGATCAGCCCCAGCATTTT.

This rearrangement joins TRBV5-6 to TRBJ1-2; unclear D gene. Germline values: CDR1 SGHDT, CDR2 YYEEEE. The ends were cut back, 3 bases at V and 8 bases at J, with 8 bases in the middle. The CDR3 sequence is 11 residues long. The CDR3 nucleotides read TGTGCCAGCAGCTCCTATTGGGGCTACACCTTC. It encodes CASSSYWGYTF.

This clone was observed a single time. This sequence joins TRBV24-1 and TRBJ1-1; D possibly corresponds to TRBD1 (6 bases). V was shortened by 9 bases and J by 5 bases, with 21 bases between the two germline ends. The V gene's germline CDR1 is KGHDR and CDR2 SFDVKD. This CDR3 region has 15 residues. The chain's CDR3 is CATPLARGDWTEAFF. In DNA form, the CDR3 reads TGTGCCACCCCCCTGGCCAGGGGCGATTGGACTGAAGCTTTCTTT.

V usage is TRBV4-2 and J usage is TRBJ2-5; TRBD1 aligns across 7 bases. Germline-derived CDR1 and CDR2 are LGHNA and YNFKEQ. With 3 bases clipped from V and 4 bases from J, the junction kept 5 bases outside the gene matches. The CDR3 loop spans 14 amino acids. The CDR3: CASSHNRGPETQYF. For the CDR3, the DNA is TGTGCCAGCAGCCATAACAGGGGACCAGAGACCCAGTACTTC.

The J gene is TRBJ2-1, the V gene TRBV2, with 8 bases fitting TRBD2. The CDR3 covers 14 residues. With V trimmed by 6 bases and J by 6 bases, 7 bases remained unmatched. Germline lookup yields CDR1 SNHLY and CDR2 FYNNEI. DNA of the CDR3: TGTGCCAGCAGGAGTCAGCGGGGGTCCAATGAGCAGTTCTTC. It translates to CASRSQRGSNEQFF.

The chain combines TRBV6-5 with TRBJ2-3, with 7 bases that match TRBD2. This CDR3 is built from 15 residues. The germline V gene has CDR1 MNHEY and CDR2 SVGAGI. V dropped 6 bases and J dropped 2; count of bases not matched to a gene: 8. CDR3: CASRSWGGNTDTQYF. CDR3 nucleotide sequence: TGTGCCAGCAGGTCATGGGGGGGGAACACAGATACGCAGTATTTT.